The T cell receptor (beta chain) described here comes from a study of memory CD4+ T cells and cytomegalovirus serostatus. This clone appeared once. Its antigen is not known. There are 16 residues in the CDR3. The J segment lost 2 bases and the V segment lost 6 bases, leaving 13 bases of the junction unmatched. Germline values: CDR1 SGHVS, CDR2 FNYEAQ. Findings and caveats of the study: CD4+ memory repertoires contained about 40% of the roughly 150 reported CMV TCRbeta sequences. Suggested: most of the CMV-linked TCR signature lies in CD4+ memory cells.

Profiling relied on immunoSEQ multiplex PCR, and the TCRdb table lists in-frame clones only, not all of them. The sample includes 30,000 to 40,000 clones, around 76% of them seen just once. The sort gate was single viable CD3+CD4+CD8-CD45RO+ cells for memory CD4+ T cells. Serostatus was set by detecting CMV pp150, pp28, p38, p52 IgG. The chain carries TRBV7-6 and TRBJ2-7, with 7 nucleotides matching TRBD1. The TCR was taken from an adult in good health and CMV-seronegative. Some clones in this sample may be carry-over from other donors' samples. The source material was memory CD4+ T cells from blood. CDR3 amino acids: CASSPPSGQQPYEQYF. The CDR3 coding sequence is TGTGCCAGCAGTCCTCCATCGGGACAGCAACCCTACGAGCAGTACTTC.